This TCR beta chain was found in a study of cytomegalovirus exposure and HLA in healthy donors. The PCR was carried out with 60 Vbeta primers and 13 Jbeta primers. The repertoire was sequenced with immunoSEQ multiplex PCR; TCRdb's copy has only in-frame clones and lacks some. This sample carries about 210,000 clones, approximately 83% of them seen once, and the ten largest clones take 10%. This CDR3 has 11 residues. Germline V gene lookup returns CDR1 GTSNPN and CDR2 SVGIG (reference sequence). Trimming took off 5 bases at V and 6 bases at J, with 10 bases between the two ends. Specimen: PBMCs. The receptor was isolated from a woman between 50 and 59 years old in good health and CMV-seropositive. V is TRBV30 and J is TRBJ1-1; D unclear. The CDR3 region has the DNA TGTGCCTGGGTCCAACTAGCTGAAGCTTTCTTT. Protein: CAWVQLAEAFF.